In this sample, the clone carrying this TCR beta chain turned up once. The antigen remains undetermined. The germline V and J ends were trimmed by 3 bases and 1 base, with 9 bases remaining between them. The CDR3 loop spans 13 amino acids. Germline CDR1 is GTSNPN and CDR2 is SVGIG (reference sequence). This sample is drawn from a study of neoadjuvant nivolumab and ipilimumab in lung cancer. Regarding the study as a whole: Blood richness before therapy tracked richness in tumors resected after neoadjuvant therapy. Compared with tumor-adjacent uninvolved lung, resected tumors showed greater richness and clonality.

Only in-frame clones appear in the TCRdb table, and some are missing; sequencing was by immunoSEQ multiplex PCR. Among some 38,000 clones listed, roughly 89% were seen once. The specimen was peripheral blood, collected before neoadjuvant nivolumab, alone or with ipilimumab. This sequence joins TRBV30 and TRBJ2-5; D gene ambiguous. The TCR sequence derives from an adult with non-small cell lung cancer. In DNA, the CDR3 is TGTGCCTGGAGCTTAGGACCCCAAGAGACCCAGTACTTC. As protein: CAWSLGPQETQYF.